This entry lists 28 T cell receptor beta chains sequenced from one sample in a study of T-cell reconstitution after alpha-beta-depleted transplantation in children. For TCRbeta, the library was prepared with unique molecular identifiers. TCRdb recomputed calls from the PCR reads with MiXCR, one row per CDR3 protein. The table shows 350,000 to 500,000 distinct CDR3 sequences, with around two fifths occurring only once. Here the sequenced sample was PBMCs, taken before TCRalphabeta/CD19-depleted stem cell transplant. All receptors derive from a girl aged 2-10 years with aplastic anemia, due to receive a stem cell transplant.

Comment on this clonotype: At one boundary the junction diverges from the germline segment, which might be a read error. The chain has TRBV7-9 and TRBJ1-2; 9 bases fit TRBD1. This CDR3 is built from 14 residues. In germline, CDR1 is SEHNR, CDR2 FQNEAQ (reference sequence). The CDR3 DNA follows: TGTGTCAGCAGCATCATACAGGGGGCCTATGGCTACACCTTC. Translated, it gives CVSSIIQGAYGYTF. Drawing the rest from reference TRBV7-9 and TRBJ1-2, the complete variable domain is DTGVSQNPRHKITKRGQNVTFRCDPISEHNRLYWYRQTLGQGPEFLTYFQNEAQLEKSRLLSDRFSAERPKGSFSTLEIQRTEQGDSAMYLCVSSIIQGAYGYTFGSGTRLTVV.

This sequence joins TRBV6-1 and TRBJ1-6; the match to TRBD1 covers 8 bases. Trimming removed 6 bases from V and 7 bases from J; junction bases left unmatched: 5. This CDR3 contains 14 residues. From germline, CDR1 is MNHNS and CDR2 SASEGT. CDR3 sequence: CASRGTGLNSPLHF. The CDR3 DNA sequence: TGTGCCAGCAGGGGGACAGGATTAAATTCACCCCTCCACTTT.

The CDR3 DNA follows: TGTGCCAGCAGGATGACAGAGCTATTGAACACTGAAGCTTTCTTT. This encodes CASRMTELLNTEAFF. J is TRBJ1-1 and V is TRBV2; perhaps TRBD1 as D (5 bases). Germline V gene data show CDR1 as SNHLY and CDR2 as FYNNEI. The CDR3 has 15 residues. V was pared by 6 bases and J by 0 bases, with 14 bases between.

This clonotype appeared many times. The chain couples TRBV7-9 to TRBJ1-6; TRBD1 is a possible D gene (5 bases). The CDR3 runs to 15 residues. Trimming pared 6 bases from V and 6 bases from J, leaving 15 bases between. In germline, CDR1 is SEHNR, CDR2 FQNEAQ (reference sequence). CDR3: CASSPPGTVNSPLHF. The CDR3 nucleotides are TGTGCCAGCAGTCCTCCCGGGACGGTTAATTCACCCCTCCACTTT.

The chain employs TRBV20-1 and TRBJ2-7; no firm D call. Looked up from germline, CDR1 is DFQATT and CDR2 is SNEGSKA (reference sequence). This CDR3 contains 13 residues. The V gene lost 5 bases and the J gene lost 1 base, with 12 bases spanning the gap. CDR3 nucleotide sequence: TGCAGTGCTTCCCCCTCTGCATCCTACGAGCAGTACTTC. Amino acids: CSASPSASYEQYF.

This clonotype was counted ten times or more. The rearrangement joins TRBV6-5 to TRBJ1-1; D not certain. From germline, CDR1 is MNHEY and CDR2 SVGAGI. The V gene lost 1 base and the J gene lost 1 base, with 7 bases spanning the gap. The CDR3 consists of 14 residues. CDR3 in DNA: TGTGCCAGCAGTTACTACCGGACGAACACTGAAGCTTTCTTT. It translates to CASSYYRTNTEAFF.

This clonotype occurred a few times. The chain joins TRBV20-1 to TRBJ2-5, with D possibly being TRBD2 (6 bases). Per germline, CDR1 DFQATT and CDR2 SNEGSKA (reference sequence). Trimming took off 0 bases at V and 5 bases at J, with 13 bases between the two ends. The length of the CDR3 is 14 residues. CDR3 coding DNA: TGCAGTGCTAGAGATTTCGAAGGGACTGAGACCCAGTACTTC. Protein sequence: CSARDFEGTETQYF.

The CDR3 is CASSPGTGGAWEQYF. The CDR3 nucleotides read TGTGCCAGCAGTCCCGGGACAGGGGGCGCGTGGGAGCAGTACTTC. The rearrangement links TRBV7-2 to TRBJ2-7, with TRBD1 identical over 12 bases. V trimming: 6 bases; J trimming: 7 bases; junction bases outside the gene matches: 10. Germline V gene lookup returns CDR1 SGHTA and CDR2 FQGNSA. The CDR3 length is 15 residues.

This clonotype was counted between two and nine times. This chain joins TRBV4-1 and TRBJ1-5; D is unclear. The CDR3 has 13 amino acids. Germline V gene sequence: CDR1 MGHRA, CDR2 YSYEKL. V lost 1 base to trimming and J lost 4 bases, with 5 bases between them. The CDR3 DNA reads TGCGCCAGCAGCCAAGTAACAAATCAGCCCCAGCATTTT. Translation: CASSQVTNQPQHF.

This clonotype was counted a few times. The chain has TRBV7-8 and TRBJ1-1; D is undetermined. Germline CDR1 is SGHVS and CDR2 is FQNEAQ. This CDR3 is built from 15 residues. The V and J ends lost 3 bases and 5 bases respectively, with 16 bases between them. Here the CDR3 DNA reads TGTGCCAGCAGCTTCCAGACATATGGAACAACTGAAGCTTTCTTT. Amino acids: CASSFQTYGTTEAFF. Based on the CDR3 plus reference TRBV7-8 and TRBJ1-1, the full variable domain is GAGVSQSPRYKVAKRGQDVALRCDPISGHVSLFWYQQALGQGPEFLTYFQNEAQLDKSGLPSDRFFAERPEGSVSTLKIQRTQQEDSAVYLCASSFQTYGTTEAFFGQGTRLTVV.

This chain uses TRBV28 with TRBJ2-7; TRBD2 matches 11 bases. This CDR3 has 15 residues. CDR1 MDHEN and CDR2 SYDVKM come from the germline V gene. Unmatched junction bases numbered 3, after V lost 5 bases and J lost 0 bases. The CDR3 DNA is TGTGCCAGCAGTGTAGCGGGAGGGAGCTCCTACGAGCAGTACTTC. This translates into CASSVAGGSSYEQYF.

The CDR3 loop reads CASSYEVTGDRNQPQHF. Written as DNA, the CDR3 is TGTGCCAGCAGTTATGAGGTGACGGGGGATCGGAATCAGCCCCAGCATTTT. J is TRBJ1-5 and V is TRBV6-5; D might be TRBD1 (5 bases). The CDR3 covers 17 residues. Between the trimmed V and J ends, which lost 3 bases and 4 bases, there was a span of 19 bases. Germline V lookup: CDR1 MNHEY, CDR2 SVGAGI.

V is TRBV5-1 and J is TRBJ2-7, with D maybe TRBD1 (5 bases). This CDR3 contains 13 residues. Germline-derived CDR1 and CDR2 are SGHRS and YFSETQ. The V and J ends lost 3 bases and 6 bases respectively, with 13 bases between them. The CDR3 here is CASSSTGYGEQYF. CDR3 DNA: TGCGCCAGCAGCTCCACAGGCTACGGCGAGCAGTACTTC.

This clonotype occurred many times. The chain joins TRBV11-2 to TRBJ2-5; TRBD2 matches 7 bases. The CDR3 has 15 residues. Germline values: CDR1 SGHAT, CDR2 FQNNGV. J lost 2 bases, V lost 5 bases, and 8 bases had no gene match. The CDR3 coding sequence is TGTGCCAGCAGCCCGGCGGGAGCCACACAAGAGACCCAGTACTTC. Amino acid sequence: CASSPAGATQETQYF.

This clonotype was counted many times. The chain recombines TRBV5-1 with TRBJ2-3, with D possibly TRBD2 on 6 matching bases. Trimming removed 5 bases at V and 2 bases at J, with 9 bases between. The CDR3 runs 13 residues. Germline V gives CDR1 SGHRS, CDR2 YFSETQ. CDR3 loop: CASRGTFTDTQYF. CDR3 DNA: TGCGCCAGCAGGGGGACTTTCACAGATACGCAGTATTTT.

This clonotype was counted ten times or more. The gene calls are TRBV20-1 and TRBJ2-1, with D possibly matching TRBD1 (6 bases). V lost 7 bases to trimming and J lost 8 bases, with 12 bases between them. Germline-derived CDR1 and CDR2 are DFQATT and SNEGSKA (reference sequence). This CDR3 contains 11 residues. CDR3 coding DNA: TGCAGTGGGAAGACAGGCGATGAGCAGTTCTTC. Translating gives CSGKTGDEQFF.

The rearrangement uses TRBV5-1 and TRBJ2-7, with 7 nucleotides matching TRBD2. The germline V gene encodes CDR1 SGHRS and CDR2 YFSETQ. Germline trimming cut 4 bases from V and 1 base from J; bases unmatched to any gene: 8. CDR3 size: 15 residues. DNA of the CDR3: TGCGCCAGCAGCCTCCAGATGGGGGGGTCCTACGAGCAGTACTTC. Amino acid sequence: CASSLQMGGSYEQYF.

This clonotype appeared a single time. This chain connects TRBV3-1 to TRBJ2-3; TRBD1 aligns across 10 bases. With V trimmed by 3 bases and J by 3 bases, 3 bases remained unmatched. Germline V lookup: CDR1 LGHDT, CDR2 YNNKEL (reference sequence). The CDR3 totals 15 residues. CDR3 DNA: TGTGCCAGCAGCCAGCGGGACAGGGGTACAGATACGCAGTATTTT. This encodes CASSQRDRGTDTQYF.

The V gene is TRBV7-8, the J gene TRBJ2-5; no clear D gene. Trimming shortened V by 1 base and J by 1 base, and 10 bases separated the two germline ends. The CDR3 is 15 amino acids. CDR1 SGHVS and CDR2 FQNEAQ come from the germline V gene. The CDR3 reads CASSLDTGSQETQYF. In DNA, the CDR3 is TGTGCCAGCAGCTTAGATACCGGGTCCCAAGAGACCCAGTACTTC.

The chain combines TRBV5-1 with TRBJ2-7, with TRBD1 identical over 9 bases. Per the germline V gene, CDR1 is SGHRS and CDR2 is YFSETQ. The V gene end was trimmed by 4 bases and the J gene end by 5 bases; junction bases not matched to a gene: 10. The CDR3 has 15 amino acids. The DNA of the CDR3 is TGCGCCAGCAGCCCTTACCGACAGGGGGTCGACGAGCAGTACTTC. It is translated as CASSPYRQGVDEQYF.

J is TRBJ2-5 and V is TRBV7-9, with no clear D. The CDR3 loop spans 15 amino acids. Germline V gene data show CDR1 as SEHNR and CDR2 as FQNEAQ (reference sequence). Trimming shortened V by 5 bases and J by 0 bases, and 13 bases separated the two germline ends. CDR3 nucleotide sequence: TGTGCCAGCAGCCAGCCGAGGAGTAACCAAGAGACCCAGTACTTC. Encoded protein: CASSQPRSNQETQYF. The entire variable domain, with the rest obtained from reference TRBV7-9 and TRBJ2-5, is as follows: DTGVSQNPRHKITKRGQNVTFRCDPISEHNRLYWYRQTLGQGPEFLTYFQNEAQLEKSRLLSDRFSAERPKGSFSTLEIQRTEQGDSAMYLCASSQPRSNQETQYFGPGTRLLVL.

This clonotype showed up just a few times. This chain connects TRBV5-1 to TRBJ2-7, with a tentative D call TRBD1 (6 bases). Trimming removed 4 bases at V and 0 bases at J, with 14 bases between. The CDR3 has 15 amino acids. The V gene's germline CDR1 is SGHRS and CDR2 YFSETQ. CDR3 nucleotides: TGCGCCAGCAGCCTAGACAGGCCAAGCTCCTACGAGCAGTACTTC. This codes for CASSLDRPSSYEQYF.

There are many counts of this clonotype. The chain uses TRBV5-1 and TRBJ1-5; D not certain. The CDR3 has 14 residues. The ends were cut back, 4 bases at V and 10 bases at J, with 18 bases in the middle. Germline lookup yields CDR1 SGHRS and CDR2 YFSETQ. CDR3 nucleotide sequence: TGCGCCAGCAGCCTAATGGGCGGGCATGATCCCCAGCATTTT. It codes for CASSLMGGHDPQHF.

The V call is TRBV5-5, the J call TRBJ2-1; 7 nucleotides line up with TRBD2. The V gene's germline CDR1 is SGHKS and CDR2 YYEKEE (reference sequence). The ends lost 6 bases at V and 1 base at J; junction bases unmatched: 4. The CDR3 is 14 residues long. This CDR3 reads CASTREASYNEQFF. CDR3 nucleotide sequence: TGTGCCAGCACCCGGGAGGCTTCCTACAATGAGCAGTTCTTC. The full variable domain, its missing parts supplied by reference TRBV5-5 and TRBJ2-1, is DAGVTQSPTHLIKTRGQQVTLRCSPISGHKSVSWYQQVLGQGPQFIFQYYEKEERGRGNFPDRFSARQFPNYSSELNVNALLLGDSALYLCASTREASYNEQFFGPGTRLTVL.

This clonotype appeared many times. The chain couples TRBV28 to TRBJ2-3; D tentatively reads TRBD1 or TRBD2 (5 bases each). This CDR3 is built from 13 residues. Trimming removed 5 bases at V and 10 bases at J, with 16 bases between. Germline V CDR1 and CDR2: MDHEN, SYDVKM. The DNA for the CDR3 is TGTGCCAGCAGTCCGCCCCGCCGGGGCGCGCAGTATTTT. Protein: CASSPPRRGAQYF.

The chain carries TRBV20-1 and TRBJ2-7; D may be TRBD1 (5 bases). Germline V lookup: CDR1 DFQATT, CDR2 SNEGSKA (reference sequence). This CDR3 has 16 amino acids. Trimming pared 2 bases from V and 1 base from J, leaving 18 bases between. This CDR3 is CSARMGHPASSYEQYF. CDR3 bases: TGCAGTGCTAGAATGGGGCACCCGGCGTCGTCCTACGAGCAGTACTTC.

DNA for the CDR3: TGTGCCAGCAGTTTGGGACGGGAGGGGAGGGATACGCAGTATTTT. Translating gives CASSLGREGRDTQYF. This rearrangement joins TRBV12-3 or TRBV12-4 to TRBJ2-3; the match to TRBD2 covers 8 bases. With V trimmed by 3 bases and J by 6 bases, 8 bases remained unmatched. CDR3 length: 15 residues.

This clonotype has only a few counts. The chain uses TRBV5-1 and TRBJ2-3; 10 bases match TRBD1. Per germline, CDR1 SGHRS and CDR2 YFSETQ. With 2 bases clipped from V and 5 bases from J, the junction kept 8 bases outside the gene matches. The CDR3 length is 16 residues. CDR3 sequence reads: CASSLVRTGGKDTQYF. For the CDR3, the DNA is TGCGCCAGCAGCTTAGTCAGGACAGGGGGAAAAGATACGCAGTATTTT.